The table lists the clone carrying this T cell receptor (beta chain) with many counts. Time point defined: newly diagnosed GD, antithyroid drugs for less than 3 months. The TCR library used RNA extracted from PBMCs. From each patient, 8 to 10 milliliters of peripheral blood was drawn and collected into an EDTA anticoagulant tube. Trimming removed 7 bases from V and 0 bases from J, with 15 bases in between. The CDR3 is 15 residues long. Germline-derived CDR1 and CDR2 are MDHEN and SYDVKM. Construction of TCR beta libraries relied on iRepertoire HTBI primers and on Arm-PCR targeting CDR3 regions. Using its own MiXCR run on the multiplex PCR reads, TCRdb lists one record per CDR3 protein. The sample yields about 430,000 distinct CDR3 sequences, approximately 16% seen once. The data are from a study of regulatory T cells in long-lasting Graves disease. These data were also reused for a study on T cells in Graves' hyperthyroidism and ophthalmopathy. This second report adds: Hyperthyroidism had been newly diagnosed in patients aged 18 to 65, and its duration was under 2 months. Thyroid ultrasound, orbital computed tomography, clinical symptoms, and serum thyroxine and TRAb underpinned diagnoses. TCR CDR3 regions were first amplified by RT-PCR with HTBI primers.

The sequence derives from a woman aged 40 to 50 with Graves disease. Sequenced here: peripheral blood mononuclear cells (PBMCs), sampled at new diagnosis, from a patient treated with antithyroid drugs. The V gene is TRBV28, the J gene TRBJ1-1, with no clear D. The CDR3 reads CASMRAPTVNTEAFF. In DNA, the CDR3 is TGTGCCAGCATGAGGGCACCGACGGTGAACACTGAAGCTTTCTTT.